The 2 T cell receptor beta chains presented below share a single source sample, sequenced in a study of blood T cell repertoires in COVID-19. The data were produced by immunoSEQ multiplex PCR, yet TCRdb's version contains in-frame clones alone and is incomplete. The sample lists roughly 290,000 clones, about 89% occurring once. The sample comprised PBMCs or T cells enriched from blood (not recorded which). The origin of the receptors is a woman aged 40 to 49 who had recovered from COVID-19.

This chain links TRBV19 with TRBJ1-5, with 7 bases aligning to TRBD1. In germline, CDR1 is LNHDA, CDR2 SQIVND (reference sequence). Germline trimming cut 4 bases from V and 5 bases from J; bases unmatched to any gene: 2. This CDR3 is built from 13 residues. CDR3 DNA sequence: TGTGCCAGTAGTAACGACAGGGATCAGCCCCAGCATTTT. Translation gives CASSNDRDQPQHF.

The chain combines TRBV7-8 with TRBJ2-2; 10 nucleotides line up with TRBD1. Trimming cost V 4 bases and J 5 bases; bases outside gene matches: 7. The germline V gene has CDR1 SGHVS and CDR2 FQNEAQ. This CDR3 contains 16 residues. CDR3 sequence: CASSSRDRGGTGELFF. As DNA, the CDR3 is TGTGCCAGCAGCTCAAGGGACAGGGGTGGGACCGGGGAGCTGTTTTTT.